Below, 15 T cell receptor beta chains from the same sample are listed, as sequenced in a study of beta chain features in type 1 diabetes. As every portion of the isolated RNA was reverse transcribed, the sequencing read expressed TCRB transcripts. TCRdb's copy holds only in-frame clones and misses some; the assay was immunoSEQ multiplex PCR. Of about 40,000 clones listed, more than 40% are singletons. The sequencing sample was made of central memory CD4+ T cells from blood. The receptors originated from a woman aged 18 to 35 in good health.

This chain links TRBV15 with TRBJ1-2; 11 bases agree with TRBD1. The CDR3 is 13 amino acids. Germline CDR1 reads LNHNV; CDR2 reads YYDKDF (reference sequence). The trim removed 6 bases at V and 7 bases at J, leaving 4 bases unmatched. DNA of the CDR3: TGTGCCACCAGTACTGGACAGGGGGCTGGCTACACCTTC. Translated, it gives CATSTGQGAGYTF.

This chain links TRBV18 with TRBJ2-1; 7 positions agree with TRBD2. Trimming removed 6 bases from V and 7 bases from J; junction bases left unmatched: 15. The CDR3 covers 16 residues. Per germline, CDR1 KGHSH and CDR2 LQKENI. The CDR3 sequence: CASSPIEGGVGNEQFF. The CDR3 coding sequence is TGTGCCAGCTCTCCGATTGAGGGAGGGGTCGGGAATGAGCAGTTCTTC.

This rearrangement joins TRBV5-6 to TRBJ1-4; D is undetermined. Germline values: CDR1 SGHDT, CDR2 YYEEEE. Trimming stripped 4 bases from V and 0 bases from J, with 13 bases between. This CDR3 is 16 amino acids long. CDR3 DNA sequence: TGTGCCAGCAGCCTGATTACCCAGTCAACTAATGAAAAACTGTTTTTT. Encoded protein: CASSLITQSTNEKLFF. Using reference TRBV5-6 and TRBJ1-4 for the parts outside the CDR3, the full variable domain is DAGVTQSPTHLIKTRGQQVTLRCSPKSGHDTVSWYQQALGQGPQFIFQYYEEEERQRGNFPDRFSGHQFPNYSSELNVNALLLGDSALYLCASSLITQSTNEKLFFGSGTQLSVL.

About this clone: One junction end disagrees with the germline gene, perhaps due to a read error. J is TRBJ2-7 and V is TRBV6-1, with 7 bases aligning to TRBD1. The CDR3 is made up of 14 amino acids. From germline, CDR1 is MNHNS and CDR2 SASEGT. CDR3 sequence (DNA): TGTGCCAGCAGTGGAGTAGGGGGCTCCCACGAGCAGTACTTC. It specifies CASSGVGGSHEQYF.

The chain joins TRBV6-6 to TRBJ2-1; D perhaps matches TRBD2 (6 bases). The CDR3 covers 12 residues. The ends were cut back, 2 bases at V and 11 bases at J, with 10 bases in the middle. The V gene's germline CDR1 is MNHNY and CDR2 SVGAGI (reference sequence). CDR3 in DNA: TGTGCCAGCAGTTACGTGGAGGGAAAGCAGTTCTTC. Translated, it gives CASSYVEGKQFF.

The chain's CDR3 is CATSRDLGEAFF. The CDR3 DNA is TGTGCCACCAGCAGAGATCTCGGTGAAGCTTTCTTT. The chain is built from TRBV15 and TRBJ1-1; no reliable D call. The ends were cut back, 0 bases at V and 7 bases at J, with 6 bases in the middle. The CDR3 totals 12 residues. Germline CDR1 LNHNV, CDR2 YYDKDF (reference sequence).

This clone has a handful of counts. As DNA, the CDR3 is TGCGCCAGCAGCTTGGTCGCAGGGTCGGATACGCAGTATTTT. It codes for CASSLVAGSDTQYF. The chain joins TRBV5-1 to TRBJ2-3; possible D gene TRBD1, 5 bases. CDR1 and CDR2 (germline): SGHRS, YFSETQ. V was trimmed by 0 bases and J by 6 bases, leaving 11 bases between them. This CDR3 has 14 residues.

The chain uses TRBV21-1 and TRBJ2-1; the listed D gene, TRBD2, was not tested against the DNA. TRBV21-1 counts as a pseudogene. CDR3 length: 16 amino acids. The CDR3 coding sequence is TGTGCCAGCAGACGGACTAGCGGGATCGAGGGTAATGAGCAGTTCTTC. Translation gives CASRRTSGIEGNEQFF.

The V and J genes are TRBV11-2 and TRBJ1-1; 8 positions agree with TRBD1. This CDR3 spans 14 amino acids. Looked up from germline, CDR1 is SGHAT and CDR2 is FQNNGV. Trimming cost V 3 bases and J 0 bases; bases outside gene matches: 0. Here the CDR3 reads CASSLTGVNTEAFF. For the CDR3, the DNA is TGTGCCAGCAGCTTGACAGGGGTGAACACTGAAGCTTTCTTT.

The chain recombines TRBV18 with TRBJ2-7; D call uncertain. V dropped 2 bases and J dropped 6 bases, with 8 bases sitting between them. The V gene's germline CDR1 is KGHSH and CDR2 LQKENI. This CDR3 is built from 12 residues. The CDR3 nucleotides read TGTGCCAGCTCACCAAATGAGGCCGAGCAGTACTTC. Encoded protein: CASSPNEAEQYF.

The chain is built from TRBV19 and TRBJ2-1; tentative D call: TRBD2 (7 bases). Deletions cut 4 bases from V and 7 bases from J, with 20 bases between. The CDR3 length is 16 residues. Germline loops: CDR1 LNHDA, CDR2 SQIVND (reference sequence). CDR3 sequence: CASSTSGGGSRNEQFF. The CDR3 bases are TGTGCCAGTAGTACCTCGGGGGGCGGGAGCAGGAATGAGCAGTTCTTC. The variable domain in full, with the rest retrieved from reference TRBV19 and TRBJ2-1, is DGGITQSPKYLFRKEGQNVTLSCEQNLNHDAMYWYRQDPGQGLRLIYYSQIVNDFQKGDIAEGYSVSREKKESFPLTVTSAQKNPTAFYLCASSTSGGGSRNEQFFGPGTRLTVL.

Only a few counts were recorded for this clone. The chain joins TRBV11-2 to TRBJ2-1, with TRBD1 matching over 10 bases. The CDR3 has 14 residues. Germline CDR1 is SGHAT and CDR2 is FQNNGV. V lost 5 bases to trimming and J lost 7 bases; unmatched junction nucleotides: 5. For the CDR3, the DNA is TGTGCCAGCAGCGGGGGGGACAGGGGAAATGAGCAGTTCTTC. Its protein product is CASSGGDRGNEQFF. Looking up the rest from reference TRBV11-2 and TRBJ2-1 gives the full variable domain: EAGVAQSPRYKIIEKRQSVAFWCNPISGHATLYWYQQILGQGPKLLIQFQNNGVVDDSQLPKDRFSAERLKGVDSTLKIQPAKLEDSAVYLCASSGGDRGNEQFFGPGTRLTVL.

By proportion, this clone is medium-sized. The V call is TRBV18, the J call TRBJ2-5, with D perhaps matching TRBD1 (6 bases). The germline gives CDR1 KGHSH, CDR2 LQKENI. CDR3 length equals 14 residues. Trimming pared 2 bases from V and 3 bases from J, leaving 10 bases between. CDR3 sequence reads: CASSPWTAKETQYF. CDR3 DNA: TGTGCCAGCTCACCATGGACAGCAAAAGAGACCCAGTACTTC.

The rearrangement uses TRBV5-4 and TRBJ2-1; 9 bases are a match to TRBD2. This CDR3 contains 16 residues. Trimming at V came to 0 bases and at J to 5 bases, leaving 6 bases not matched to a gene. The germline V gene encodes CDR1 SGHNT and CDR2 YYREEE (reference sequence). Here the CDR3 DNA reads TGTGCCAGCAGCTTGGGGGGGCTAGCGGGGAACAATGAGCAGTTCTTC. Amino acid sequence: CASSLGGLAGNNEQFF.

A few counts support this clone. V is TRBV6-5 and J is TRBJ2-5; D is possibly TRBD2 (6 bases). CDR1 MNHEY and CDR2 SVGAGI come from the germline V gene. The CDR3 spans 14 residues. The V and J ends lost 6 bases and 4 bases respectively, with 15 bases between them. CDR3 sequence reads: CASRRVGRSETQYF. CDR3 nucleotide sequence: TGTGCCAGCAGGAGAGTAGGGAGGTCAGAGACCCAGTACTTC.